Shown below are 29 T cell receptor beta chains from a single sample sequenced in a study of cytomegalovirus exposure and HLA in healthy donors. PCR employed 60 Vbeta and 13 Jbeta primers. Clones were sequenced by immunoSEQ multiplex PCR, and TCRdb holds only the in-frame ones, with some missing. The sample lists roughly 150,000 clones, 73% occurring once. The sample was PBMCs. These receptor sequences come from a young woman in good health and CMV-seronegative.

This chain connects TRBV29-1 to TRBJ1-1, with D uncertain. Germline values: CDR1 SQVTM, CDR2 ANQGSEA. The germline V and J ends were trimmed by 7 bases and 1 base, with 13 bases remaining between them. The CDR3 is 13 amino acids. CDR3 sequence (DNA): TGCAGCGCCCGAGTACGGGGGAACACTGAAGCTTTCTTT. Its protein product is CSARVRGNTEAFF.

The J gene is TRBJ2-1, the V gene TRBV11-3; 8 bases are a match to TRBD2. Germline V lookup: CDR1 SGHNT, CDR2 YENEEA. J gave up 10 bases and V 7 bases, and 15 bases lay outside the gene matches. The CDR3 loop spans 15 amino acids. Written as DNA, the CDR3 is TGTGCCAGCATGTGGGGAACCGGGACTAGGAGGGAGCAGTTCTTC. It is translated as CASMWGTGTRREQFF.

This chain connects TRBV9 to TRBJ1-5, with unresolved D. Per the germline V gene, CDR1 is SGDLS and CDR2 is YYNGEE. V shed 2 bases and J shed 4 bases, with 13 bases lying between them. The CDR3 spans 15 residues. CDR3 DNA: TGTGCCAGCAGCGTCTTGGGCGAGAAGAATCAGCCCCAGCATTTT. This gives the protein CASSVLGEKNQPQHF.

J is TRBJ2-2 and V is TRBV7-9, with unresolved D. Trimming removed 1 base at V and 4 bases at J, with 7 bases between. Looked up from germline, CDR1 is SEHNR and CDR2 is FQNEAQ (reference sequence). The CDR3 length is 14 residues. CDR3 bases: TGTGCCAGCAGCTTAGACATCGTCACCGGGGAGCTGTTTTTT. Protein sequence: CASSLDIVTGELFF.

The chain uses TRBV19 and TRBJ2-1; 12 bases are shared with TRBD2. Trimming cost V 3 bases and J 9 bases; bases outside gene matches: 12. CDR3 length: 17 residues. Germline V gene sequence: CDR1 LNHDA, CDR2 SQIVND (reference sequence). The CDR3 coding sequence is TGTGCCAGTAGTATTTTCGTCGGGGGACTAGCGGGCCTTGAGCAGTTCTTC. Residues: CASSIFVGGLAGLEQFF. Complete variable domain (other parts from reference TRBV19 and TRBJ2-1): DGGITQSPKYLFRKEGQNVTLSCEQNLNHDAMYWYRQDPGQGLRLIYYSQIVNDFQKGDIAEGYSVSREKKESFPLTVTSAQKNPTAFYLCASSIFVGGLAGLEQFFGPGTRLTVL.

The chain employs TRBV19 and TRBJ2-3; 13 nucleotides line up with TRBD2. V gave up 10 bases and J gave up 6 bases; unmatched junction bases: 10. Germline values: CDR1 LNHDA, CDR2 SQIVND (reference sequence). The CDR3 loop spans 15 amino acids. The CDR3 region is CANRTSGGPQDTQYF. In DNA, the CDR3 is TGTGCCAATAGGACTAGCGGGGGACCCCAGGATACGCAGTATTTT.

The chain couples TRBV28 to TRBJ2-6, with 7 nucleotides matching TRBD1. CDR1 and CDR2 (germline): MDHEN, SYDVKM. V lost 6 bases, J lost 0 bases, and 2 bases stayed unmatched. The CDR3 extends over 15 amino acids. CDR3 coding DNA: TGTGCCAGCAGGACAGGGAACTCTGGGGCCAACGTCCTGACTTTC. This encodes CASRTGNSGANVLTF.

V usage is TRBV4-3 and J usage is TRBJ1-6; D possibly corresponds to TRBD1 (5 bases). The CDR3 sequence is 17 residues long. V lost 5 bases to trimming and J lost 1 base, with 15 bases between them. Germline V gene sequence: CDR1 LGHNA, CDR2 YSLEER. CDR3 residues: CASSFDRRVSYNSPLHF. CDR3 coding DNA: TGCGCCAGCAGCTTTGATCGCAGGGTATCCTATAATTCACCCCTCCACTTT.

The gene calls are TRBV13 and TRBJ1-2; D is possibly TRBD1 (5 bases). The CDR3 is 13 amino acids. Germline-derived CDR1 and CDR2 are PRHDT and FYEKMQ (reference sequence). Trimming left V 5 bases short and J 7 bases short, with 14 bases between. The CDR3 sequence is CASSRGGISGYTF. CDR3 nucleotides: TGTGCCAGCAGCCGGGGGGGGATAAGTGGCTACACCTTC.

In DNA, the CDR3 is TGTGCCAGCACCGTGGCAGGGGGGACCGGGGAGCTGTTTTTT. Translated, it gives CASTVAGGTGELFF. The J gene is TRBJ2-2, the V gene TRBV6-1, with D possibly being TRBD1 (7 bases). Trimming shortened V by 7 bases and J by 5 bases, and 14 bases separated the two germline ends. CDR1 and CDR2 from the germline V gene are MNHNS and SASEGT. This CDR3 is built from 14 residues.

The chain uses TRBV7-9 and TRBJ2-2; 8 bases are shared with TRBD2. The length of the CDR3 is 15 residues. Germline V CDR1 and CDR2: SEHNR, FQNEAQ (reference sequence). V lost 6 bases and J lost 3; bases outside the gene matches: 6. The CDR3 DNA follows: TGTGCCAGCAGAGCCGGACTAGCTTACACCGGGGAGCTGTTTTTT. Amino acid sequence: CASRAGLAYTGELFF.

The rearrangement uses TRBV5-1 and TRBJ2-1; 7 bases line up with TRBD1. V was pared by 0 bases and J by 0 bases, with 6 bases of the junction left unmatched. The CDR3 spans 17 residues. Germline CDR1 and CDR2: SGHRS and YFSETQ. CDR3 nucleotides: TGCGCCAGCAGCTTGGGACAGGGCAGCCTCTCCTACAATGAGCAGTTCTTC. It codes for CASSLGQGSLSYNEQFF.

This clone came up once. V and J are TRBV28 and TRBJ1-1, with 9 bases that match TRBD1. The CDR3 is 18 amino acids. Per germline, CDR1 MDHEN and CDR2 SYDVKM. V was pared by 4 bases and J by 7 bases, with 19 bases of the junction left unmatched. As DNA, the CDR3 is TGTGCCAGCAGTTACTACCGGGACAGGGCTTTGGTAGGGAGTGAAGCTTTCTTT. Translation gives CASSYYRDRALVGSEAFF.

The V and J genes are TRBV6-6 and TRBJ2-7, with TRBD2 matching 12 bases. In germline, CDR1 is MNHNY, CDR2 SVGAGI (reference sequence). V lost 5 bases and J lost 6; bases outside the gene matches: 5. This CDR3 is 14 amino acids long. The CDR3 sequence is CASSLAGGIGEQYF. For the CDR3, the DNA is TGTGCCAGCAGTCTAGCGGGGGGGATCGGCGAGCAGTACTTC.

The chain combines TRBV5-4 with TRBJ2-5; TRBD1 matches 12 bases. The germline V gene has CDR1 SGHNT and CDR2 YYREEE (reference sequence). The CDR3 has 15 residues. Trimming removed 4 bases from V and 5 bases from J; junction bases left unmatched: 6. CDR3 bases: TGTGCCAGCAGCACCGGGACAGGGGGCATGGAGACCCAGTACTTC. Protein: CASSTGTGGMETQYF.

This clone was observed a handful of times. This chain joins TRBV13 and TRBJ1-2; D uncertain. CDR1 and CDR2 (germline): PRHDT, FYEKMQ (reference sequence). The CDR3 length is 14 residues. Trimming removed 5 bases from V and 6 bases from J, with 16 bases in between. Written as DNA, the CDR3 is TGTGCCAGCAGCCACAAGTGGACGGGAGATGGCTACACCTTC. This codes for CASSHKWTGDGYTF.

The table lists this clone with a count of one. The chain joins TRBV28 to TRBJ1-4, with D unclear. This CDR3 has 14 amino acids. V was cut by 3 bases and J by 8 bases, with 13 bases left in between. Germline CDR1 is MDHEN and CDR2 is SYDVKM. CDR3 in DNA: TGTGCCAGCAGTTTGACGGGGATGCGGGAAAAACTGTTTTTT. It specifies CASSLTGMREKLFF. The full variable domain, completed using reference TRBV28 and TRBJ1-4, is DVKVTQSSRYLVKRTGEKVFLECVQDMDHENMFWYRQDPGLGLRLIYFSYDVKMKEKGDIPEGYSVSREKKERFSLILESASTNQTSMYLCASSLTGMREKLFFGSGTQLSVL.

The chain has TRBV6-5 and TRBJ1-1; a possible D gene is TRBD1 (6 bases). The CDR3 totals 14 residues. Per germline, CDR1 MNHEY and CDR2 SVGAGI. The germline V and J ends were trimmed by 0 bases and 6 bases, with 11 bases remaining between them. This chain's CDR3 is CASSYSFRGSEAFF. CDR3 nucleotides: TGTGCCAGCAGTTACTCCTTTAGGGGGTCTGAAGCTTTCTTT.

The chain recombines TRBV18 with TRBJ2-5; 7 nucleotides line up with TRBD2. CDR3 length: 15 residues. Germline assignment: CDR1 KGHSH and CDR2 LQKENI. Losses at the gene ends were 0 bases for V and 4 bases for J; bases not matched to a gene: 5. The CDR3 DNA is TGTGCCAGCTCACCACCCGGACTAGAGGGAGAGACCCAGTACTTC. Protein product: CASSPPGLEGETQYF.

The gene calls are TRBV4-1 and TRBJ1-2, with TRBD1 matching over 7 bases. The germline V gene has CDR1 MGHRA and CDR2 YSYEKL. The V and J ends lost 3 bases and 2 bases, in that order; junction bases with no gene match: 9. The CDR3 length is 16 residues. The chain's CDR3 is CASSQLPGQRNYGYTF. In DNA, the CDR3 is TGCGCCAGCAGCCAGTTACCGGGACAGAGAAACTATGGCTACACCTTC.

The chain employs TRBV7-2 and TRBJ2-6; D possibly corresponds to TRBD1 (6 bases). The germline V gene encodes CDR1 SGHTA and CDR2 FQGNSA. V was pared by 7 bases and J by 4 bases, with 14 bases between. This CDR3 is built from 15 residues. CDR3 sequence reads: CASTLTGAGANVLTF. The DNA for the CDR3 is TGTGCCAGCACCCTGACAGGTGCCGGGGCCAACGTCCTGACTTTC. Drawing the rest from reference TRBV7-2 and TRBJ2-6, the complete variable domain is GAGVSQSPSNKVTEKGKDVELRCDPISGHTALYWYRQSLGQGLEFLIYFQGNSAPDKSGLPSDRFSAERTGGSVSTLTIQRTQQEDSAVYLCASTLTGAGANVLTFGAGSRLTVL.

In DNA form, the CDR3 reads TGTGCCAGCAGCTTAGGGGGAGCCAGCCCCTCTGGAAACACCATATATTTT. Residues: CASSLGGASPSGNTIYF. This chain joins TRBV11-2 and TRBJ1-3, with no clear D. Germline loops: CDR1 SGHAT, CDR2 FQNNGV. The CDR3 length is 17 residues. V was shortened by 1 base and J by 0 bases, with 13 bases between the two germline ends.

The chain links TRBV10-2 to TRBJ1-5; D not certain. Germline V lookup: CDR1 WSHSY, CDR2 SAAADI. V was shortened by 2 bases and J by 3 bases, with 11 bases between the two germline ends. There are 15 residues in the CDR3. Here the CDR3 reads CASSEGLTFNQPQHF. CDR3 sequence (DNA): TGCGCCAGCAGTGAGGGACTTACATTCAATCAGCCCCAGCATTTT.

This clone has only a few counts. The chain couples TRBV19 to TRBJ1-4; a possible D gene is TRBD1 (5 bases). Germline lookup yields CDR1 LNHDA and CDR2 SQIVND (reference sequence). V dropped 5 bases and J dropped 1 base, with 11 bases sitting between them. The CDR3 extends over 15 amino acids. CDR3: CASSLGGRTNEKLFF. CDR3 bases: TGTGCCAGTAGTCTTGGGGGGAGAACTAATGAAAAACTGTTTTTT.

A few counts support this clone. The genes are TRBV4-2 and TRBJ2-7; perhaps TRBD1 as D (6 bases). V shed 2 bases and J shed 3 bases, with 20 bases lying between them. CDR1 and CDR2 (germline): LGHNA, YNFKEQ. The CDR3 has 17 residues. DNA of the CDR3: TGTGCCAGCAGCCAAATTACCCAGGGGTCCCATTTCTACGAGCAGTACTTC. As protein: CASSQITQGSHFYEQYF.

This chain uses TRBV9 with TRBJ1-2; D unclear. Trimming pared 4 bases from V and 7 bases from J, leaving 11 bases between. CDR3 length equals 12 residues. Germline CDR1 SGDLS, CDR2 YYNGEE. CDR3 sequence (DNA): TGTGCCAGCAGCTTGGATAGAGGTGGCTACACCTTC. Amino acids: CASSLDRGGYTF.

This clone was seen a single time. This rearrangement joins TRBV6-5 to TRBJ2-7; D is unresolved. The CDR3 extends over 9 amino acids. The V gene lost 11 bases and the J gene lost 3 bases, with 5 bases spanning the gap. Per the germline V gene, CDR1 is MNHEY and CDR2 is SVGAGI. DNA of the CDR3: TGTGCCGGGTACTACGAGCAGTACGTC. Residues: CAGYYEQYV.

The chain employs TRBV29-1 and TRBJ2-1; D may be TRBD1 (6 bases). Trimming removed 5 bases from V and 0 bases from J, with 11 bases in between. The germline CDR1 and CDR2 sequences are SQVTM and ANQGSEA. The CDR3 has 14 residues. DNA of the CDR3: TGCAGCGTTTTTACAGGGCACTCCTACAATGAGCAGTTCTTC. This gives the protein CSVFTGHSYNEQFF.

The rearrangement links TRBV10-3 to TRBJ2-7; TRBD2 is a possible D gene (6 bases). The V gene's germline CDR1 is ENHRY and CDR2 SYGVKD. V was clipped by 3 bases and J by 0 bases, with 12 bases between them. The CDR3 consists of 15 residues. DNA for the CDR3: TGTGCCATCAGTGATTCGGACTACTTCTCCTACGAGCAGTACTTC. Protein sequence: CAISDSDYFSYEQYF.